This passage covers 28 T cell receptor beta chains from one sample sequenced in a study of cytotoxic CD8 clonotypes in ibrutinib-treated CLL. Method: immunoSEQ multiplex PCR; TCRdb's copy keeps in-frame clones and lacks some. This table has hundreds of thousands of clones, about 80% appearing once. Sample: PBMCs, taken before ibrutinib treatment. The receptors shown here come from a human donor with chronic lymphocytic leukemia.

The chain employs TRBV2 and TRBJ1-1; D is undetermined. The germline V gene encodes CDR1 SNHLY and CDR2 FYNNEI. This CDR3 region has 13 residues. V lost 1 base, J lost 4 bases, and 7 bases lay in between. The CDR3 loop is CASSEVFGTEAFF. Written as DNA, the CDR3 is TGTGCCAGCAGTGAAGTCTTTGGCACTGAAGCTTTCTTT.

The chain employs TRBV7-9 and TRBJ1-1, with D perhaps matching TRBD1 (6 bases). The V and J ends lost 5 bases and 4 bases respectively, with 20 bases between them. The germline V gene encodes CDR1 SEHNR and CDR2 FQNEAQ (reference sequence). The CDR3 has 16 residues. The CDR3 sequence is CASSPYRQEKGTEAFF. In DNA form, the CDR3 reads TGTGCCAGCAGCCCGTACAGACAGGAAAAGGGCACTGAAGCTTTCTTT.

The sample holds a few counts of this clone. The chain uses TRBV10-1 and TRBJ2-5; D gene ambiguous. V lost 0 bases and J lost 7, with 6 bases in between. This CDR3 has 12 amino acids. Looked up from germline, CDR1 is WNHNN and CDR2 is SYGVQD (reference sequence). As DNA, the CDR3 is TGCGCCAGCAGTGAGTCAGCCGGGACCCAGTACTTC. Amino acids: CASSESAGTQYF.

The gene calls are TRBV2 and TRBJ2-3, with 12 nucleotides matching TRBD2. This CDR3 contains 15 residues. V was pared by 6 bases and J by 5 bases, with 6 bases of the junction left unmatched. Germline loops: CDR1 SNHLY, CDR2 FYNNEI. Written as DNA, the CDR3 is TGTGCCAGCAGCAAACTAGCGGGAGGAGGAGATACGCAGTATTTT. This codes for CASSKLAGGGDTQYF.

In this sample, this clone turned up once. Here the CDR3 reads CASSIYAGRGLRETQYF. The DNA of the CDR3 is TGTGCCAGTAGTATATATGCAGGCAGGGGGCTTCGAGAGACCCAGTACTTC. This rearrangement joins TRBV19 to TRBJ2-5, with 8 bases aligning to TRBD1. In germline, CDR1 is LNHDA, CDR2 SQIVND (reference sequence). The CDR3 length is 17 residues. V shed 2 bases and J 4 bases; nucleotides not matched to a gene: 12.

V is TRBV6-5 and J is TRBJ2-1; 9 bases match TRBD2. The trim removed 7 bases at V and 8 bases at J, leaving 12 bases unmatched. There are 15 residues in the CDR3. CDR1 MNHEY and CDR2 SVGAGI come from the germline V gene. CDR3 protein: CASISGRLGGDEQFF. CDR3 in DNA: TGTGCCAGCATCAGCGGGAGGCTGGGCGGCGATGAGCAGTTCTTC.

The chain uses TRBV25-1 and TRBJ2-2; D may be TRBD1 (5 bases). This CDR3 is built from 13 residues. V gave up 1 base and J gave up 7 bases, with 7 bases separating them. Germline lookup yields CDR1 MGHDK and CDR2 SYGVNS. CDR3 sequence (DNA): TGTGCCAGCAGTGAATGGGGCGGCGGGGAGCTGTTTTTT. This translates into CASSEWGGGELFF.

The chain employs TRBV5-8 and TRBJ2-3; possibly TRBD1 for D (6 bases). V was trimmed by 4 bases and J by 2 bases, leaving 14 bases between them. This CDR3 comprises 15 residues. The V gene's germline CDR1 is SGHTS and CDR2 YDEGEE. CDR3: CASSQRQASTDTQYF. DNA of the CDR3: TGTGCCAGCAGCCAAAGACAGGCATCCACAGATACGCAGTATTTT.

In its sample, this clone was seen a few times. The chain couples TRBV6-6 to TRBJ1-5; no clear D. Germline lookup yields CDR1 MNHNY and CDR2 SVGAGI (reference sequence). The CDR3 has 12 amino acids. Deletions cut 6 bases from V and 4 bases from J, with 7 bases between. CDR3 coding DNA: TGTGCCAGCAGGGCAGGTAATCAGCCCCAGCATTTT. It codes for CASRAGNQPQHF.

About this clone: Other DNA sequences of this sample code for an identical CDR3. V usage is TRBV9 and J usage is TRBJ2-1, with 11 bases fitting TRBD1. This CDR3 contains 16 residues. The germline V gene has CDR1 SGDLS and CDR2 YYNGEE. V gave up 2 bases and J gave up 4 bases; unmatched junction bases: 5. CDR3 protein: CASSVGQGAIYNEQFF. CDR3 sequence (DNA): TGTGCCAGCAGCGTCGGACAGGGGGCGATTTACAATGAGCAGTTCTTC.

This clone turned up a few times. CDR3 sequence reads: CASSPGGTGDSNQPQHF. The CDR3 DNA is TGTGCCAGCAGCCCGGGGGGGACAGGGGATAGCAATCAGCCCCAGCATTTT. The chain joins TRBV7-8 to TRBJ1-5; the match to TRBD1 covers 10 bases. In germline, CDR1 is SGHVS, CDR2 FQNEAQ. V gave up 5 bases and J gave up 0 bases; unmatched junction bases: 7. This CDR3 spans 17 amino acids. The entire variable domain, with the rest obtained from reference TRBV7-8 and TRBJ1-5, is as follows: GAGVSQSPRYKVAKRGQDVALRCDPISGHVSLFWYQQALGQGPEFLTYFQNEAQLDKSGLPSDRFFAERPEGSVSTLKIQRTQQEDSAVYLCASSPGGTGDSNQPQHFGDGTRLSIL.

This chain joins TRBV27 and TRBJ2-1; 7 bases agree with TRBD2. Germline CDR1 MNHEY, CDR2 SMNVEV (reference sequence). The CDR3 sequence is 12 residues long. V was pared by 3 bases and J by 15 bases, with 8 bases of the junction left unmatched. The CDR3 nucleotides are TGTGCCAGCAGTTTCTTTGGCGGGAGATGGTTCTTC. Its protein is CASSFFGGRWFF.

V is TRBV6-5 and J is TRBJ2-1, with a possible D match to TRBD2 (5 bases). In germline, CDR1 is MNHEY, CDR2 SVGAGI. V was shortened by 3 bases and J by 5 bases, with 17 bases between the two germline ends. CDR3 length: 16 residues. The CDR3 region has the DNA TGTGCCAGCAGTTATTCGTTCGGGGTCGGGGACAATGAGCAGTTCTTC. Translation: CASSYSFGVGDNEQFF.

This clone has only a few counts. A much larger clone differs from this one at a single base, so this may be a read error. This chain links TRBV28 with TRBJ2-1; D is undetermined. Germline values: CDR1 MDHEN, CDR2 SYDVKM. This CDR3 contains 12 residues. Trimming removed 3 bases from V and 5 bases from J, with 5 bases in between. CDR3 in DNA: TGTGCCAGCAGTTTGGGGAACAATGAGCAGTTCTTC. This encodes CASSLGNNEQFF.

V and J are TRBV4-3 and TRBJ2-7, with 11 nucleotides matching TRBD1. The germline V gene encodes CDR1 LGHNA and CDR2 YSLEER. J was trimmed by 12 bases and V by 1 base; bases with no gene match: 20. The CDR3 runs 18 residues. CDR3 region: CASSQAWTGGVFLRVRYF. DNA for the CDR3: TGCGCCAGCAGCCAAGCATGGACAGGGGGCGTTTTTCTCCGAGTTCGGTACTTC.

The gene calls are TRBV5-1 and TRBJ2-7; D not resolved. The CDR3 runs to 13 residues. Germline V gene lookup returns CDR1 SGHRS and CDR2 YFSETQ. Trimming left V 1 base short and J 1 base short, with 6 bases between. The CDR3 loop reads CASSLRKSYEQYF. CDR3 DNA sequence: TGCGCCAGCAGCTTGAGGAAATCCTACGAGCAGTACTTC.

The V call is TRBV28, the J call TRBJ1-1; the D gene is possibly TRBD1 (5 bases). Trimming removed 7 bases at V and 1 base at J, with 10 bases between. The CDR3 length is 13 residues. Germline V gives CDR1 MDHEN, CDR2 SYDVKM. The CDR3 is CASTTTGNTEAFF. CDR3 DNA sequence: TGTGCCAGCACAACTACAGGGAACACTGAAGCTTTCTTT.

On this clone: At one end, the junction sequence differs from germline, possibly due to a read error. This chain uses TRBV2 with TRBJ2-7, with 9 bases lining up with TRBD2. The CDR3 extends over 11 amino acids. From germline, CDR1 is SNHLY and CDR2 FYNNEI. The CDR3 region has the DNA TGTGCCAGCAGTCTGTATGAGCGGGAGGTCTTC. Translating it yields CASSLYEREVF.

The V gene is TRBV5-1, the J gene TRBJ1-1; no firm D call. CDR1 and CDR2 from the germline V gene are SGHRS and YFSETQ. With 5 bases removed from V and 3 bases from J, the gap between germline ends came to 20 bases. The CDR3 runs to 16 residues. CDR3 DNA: TGCGCCAGCAGTAGGATTCCAGCCGAAGGGTACACTGAAGCTTTCTTT. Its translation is CASSRIPAEGYTEAFF.

The CDR3 nucleotides read TGTGCCATCAGTGAGTCTCGGGGAATGGAGGGCTACACCTTC. Encoded protein: CAISESRGMEGYTF. The chain employs TRBV10-3 and TRBJ1-2; D unresolved. The V and J ends lost 0 bases and 8 bases respectively, with 13 bases between them. Per germline, CDR1 ENHRY and CDR2 SYGVKD. The CDR3 loop spans 14 amino acids.

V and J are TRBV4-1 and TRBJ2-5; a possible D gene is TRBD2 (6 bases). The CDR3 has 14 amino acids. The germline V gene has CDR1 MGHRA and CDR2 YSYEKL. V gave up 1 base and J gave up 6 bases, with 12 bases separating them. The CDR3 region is CASSQVGGSKTQYF. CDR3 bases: TGCGCCAGCAGCCAAGTTGGAGGGAGCAAGACCCAGTACTTC.

The chain's CDR3 is CAWSARWTGFSTEAFF. Here the CDR3 DNA reads TGTGCCTGGAGCGCCAGATGGACAGGTTTTTCTACTGAAGCTTTCTTT. The genes are TRBV30 and TRBJ1-1; 7 nucleotides align to TRBD1. In germline, CDR1 is GTSNPN, CDR2 SVGIG (reference sequence). This CDR3 has 16 amino acids. With 3 bases clipped from V and 5 bases from J, the junction kept 15 bases outside the gene matches.

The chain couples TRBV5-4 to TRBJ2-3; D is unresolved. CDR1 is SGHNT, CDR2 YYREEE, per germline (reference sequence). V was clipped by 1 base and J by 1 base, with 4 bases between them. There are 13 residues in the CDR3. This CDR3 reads CASSLLGTDTQYF. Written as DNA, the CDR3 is TGTGCCAGCAGCTTGTTGGGCACAGATACGCAGTATTTT.

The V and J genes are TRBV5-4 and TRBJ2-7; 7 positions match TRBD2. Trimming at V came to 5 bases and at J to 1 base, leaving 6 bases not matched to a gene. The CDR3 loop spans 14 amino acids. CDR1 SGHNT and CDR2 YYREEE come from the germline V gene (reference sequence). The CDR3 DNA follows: TGTGCCAGCAGTAGGGGAGGGACTTCCTACGAGCAGTACTTC. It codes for CASSRGGTSYEQYF.

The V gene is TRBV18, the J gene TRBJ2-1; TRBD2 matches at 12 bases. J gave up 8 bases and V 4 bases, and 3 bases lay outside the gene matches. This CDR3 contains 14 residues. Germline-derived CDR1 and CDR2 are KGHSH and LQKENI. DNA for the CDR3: TGTGCCAGCTCACAGCTAGCGGGAGGGTATGAGCAGTTCTTC. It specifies CASSQLAGGYEQFF.

The CDR3 loop is CASSTSGTYEQYF. The CDR3 DNA reads TGTGCCAGCAGCACTAGCGGGACCTACGAGCAGTACTTC. The chain uses TRBV5-4 and TRBJ2-7, with 10 positions matching TRBD2. V gave up 4 bases and J gave up 2 bases; unmatched junction bases: 0. The germline V gene has CDR1 SGHNT and CDR2 YYREEE (reference sequence). The CDR3 covers 13 residues.

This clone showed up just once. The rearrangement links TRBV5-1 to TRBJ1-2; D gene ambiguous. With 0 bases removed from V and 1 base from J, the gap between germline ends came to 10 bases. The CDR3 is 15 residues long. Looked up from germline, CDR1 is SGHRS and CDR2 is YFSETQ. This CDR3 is CASSLEGDSNYGYTF. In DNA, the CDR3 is TGCGCCAGCAGCTTGGAGGGAGATAGTAACTATGGCTACACCTTC.

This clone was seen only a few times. CDR3 sequence reads: CASSQGQGAYGYTF. The CDR3 DNA is TGTGCCAGCAGCCAAGGACAGGGGGCTTATGGCTACACCTTC. V usage is TRBV4-2 and J usage is TRBJ1-2; 10 bases are a match to TRBD1. J gave up 5 bases and V 1 base, and 1 base lay outside the gene matches. The CDR3 runs to 14 residues. CDR1 is LGHNA and CDR2 is YNFKEQ in the germline V gene.